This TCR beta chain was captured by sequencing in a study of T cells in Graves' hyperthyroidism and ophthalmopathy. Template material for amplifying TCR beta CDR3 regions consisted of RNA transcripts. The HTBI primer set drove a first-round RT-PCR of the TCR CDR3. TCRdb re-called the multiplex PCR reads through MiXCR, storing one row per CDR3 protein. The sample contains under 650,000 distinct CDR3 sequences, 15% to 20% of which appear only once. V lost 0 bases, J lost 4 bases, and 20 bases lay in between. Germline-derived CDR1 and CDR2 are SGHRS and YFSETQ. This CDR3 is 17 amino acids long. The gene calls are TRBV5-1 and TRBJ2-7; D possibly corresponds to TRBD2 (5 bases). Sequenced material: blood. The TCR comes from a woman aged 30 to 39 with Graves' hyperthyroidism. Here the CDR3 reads CASSLASGLDSPYEQYF. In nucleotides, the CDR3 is TGCGCCAGCAGCTTGGCAAGCGGTTTAGATTCCCCATACGAGCAGTACTTC.